The rows below give T cell receptor beta chains drawn from one sample of a study of radiotherapy plus CTLA-4 blockade in lung cancer. The repertoire was sequenced with immunoSEQ multiplex PCR; TCRdb's copy has only in-frame clones and lacks some. The sample shows about 47,000 clones, around 77% of them seen only once. The sample was peripheral blood, taken from a patient treated with radiotherapy plus ipilimumab. The receptors here all came from a human donor with non-small cell lung cancer who had stable disease on radiotherapy plus ipilimumab. Each CDR3 is given with its conserved first and last residue. A D gene is named only where the DNA matches it firmly. For some rows the clone size is stated as once, few or many, or as a class when expanded; others skip it.

J: TRBJ2-5; D: TRBD2; size: -; V: TRBV5-6; DNA: TGTGCCAGCAGCATACTAGCGGGGGGACGGGAGACCCAGTACTTC; CDR3: CASSILAGGRETQYF
J: TRBJ1-5; D: TRBD1; size: -; V: TRBV11-2; DNA: TGTGCCAGCAGCTCCGGACAGGGAGGGCAGCCCCAGCATTTT; CDR3: CASSSGQGGQPQHF
J: TRBJ1-2; D: -; size: few; V: TRBV5-6; DNA: TGTGCCAGCAGCTCTTGGTGGGGACCCTATGGCTACACCTTC; CDR3: CASSSWWGPYGYTF
J: TRBJ2-1; D: TRBD2; size: -; V: TRBV13; DNA: TGTGCCAGCAGCTTTCGTGGGGGGGGGAATGAGCAGTTCTTC; CDR3: CASSFRGGGNEQFF
J: TRBJ1-3; D: -; size: -; V: TRBV6-1; DNA: TGTGCCAGCAGTTCGACAGGCTCTGGAAACACCATATATTTT; CDR3: CASSSTGSGNTIYF
J: TRBJ2-4; D: -; size: -; V: TRBV5-6; DNA: TGTGCCAGCAGCTTGGGGGAGCTAAGACTAGCCAAAAACATTCAGTACTTC; CDR3: CASSLGELRLAKNIQYF
J: TRBJ1-1; D: TRBD1; size: -; V: TRBV28; DNA: TGTGCCAGCATCCATGCCGGGACAGACAACACTGAAGCTTTCTTT; CDR3: CASIHAGTDNTEAFF
J: TRBJ1-2; D: -; size: -; V: TRBV7-2; DNA: TGTGCCAGCAGCTCCGGACAGCCGGGGGGCTATGGCTACACCTTC; CDR3: CASSSGQPGGYGYTF
J: TRBJ1-1; D: -; size: -; V: TRBV18; DNA: TGTGCCAGCTCACCGCCGGGGGGAGTGGCCGCTGAAGCTTTCTTT; CDR3: CASSPPGGVAAEAFF
J: TRBJ2-5; D: TRBD2; size: once; V: TRBV6-1; DNA: TGTGCCAGCAGTGAACTGGGGGGGGGTTACCAAGAGACCCAGTACTTC; CDR3: CASSELGGGYQETQYF
J: TRBJ1-2; D: -; size: -; V: TRBV7-2; DNA: TGTGCCAGCAGCTTAAGCGGGGATCGGGGCTATGGCTACACCTTC; CDR3: CASSLSGDRGYGYTF
J: TRBJ2-1; D: -; size: -; V: TRBV5-4; DNA: TGTGCCAGCAGCTTGGGGGCCGGGAATGAGCAGTTCTTC; CDR3: CASSLGAGNEQFF
J: TRBJ1-5; D: -; size: -; V: TRBV5-1; DNA: TGCGCCAGCAGCTTGGACGGTCCGGCGCAGCCCCAGCATTTT; CDR3: CASSLDGPAQPQHF
J: TRBJ1-1; D: TRBD1; size: -; V: TRBV4-2; DNA: TGTGCCAGCAGCCAAGAAACAGGGGCTAGACTAGGTGGCACTGAAGCTTTCTTT; CDR3: CASSQETGARLGGTEAFF
J: TRBJ1-4; D: TRBD1; size: -; V: TRBV7-2; DNA: TGTGCCAGCAGCGTAAGGGGGCAGGGGGCACCCAATGAAAAACTGTTTTTT; CDR3: CASSVRGQGAPNEKLFF
J: TRBJ2-2; D: TRBD1; size: -; V: TRBV7-9; DNA: TGTGCCAGCAGCTACAAGGGACAGGGGGAGCTGTTTTTT; CDR3: CASSYKGQGELFF
J: TRBJ1-1; D: -; size: -; V: TRBV29-1; DNA: TGCAGCGTTGGACGGGTGAACACTGAAGCTTTCTTT; CDR3: CSVGRVNTEAFF
J: TRBJ1-5; D: -; size: medium-sized; V: TRBV10-3; DNA: TGTGCCATCAGTGAGGGGGAGAATCAGCCCCAGCATTTT; CDR3: CAISEGENQPQHF
J: TRBJ2-2; D: TRBD1; size: -; V: TRBV11-2; DNA: TGTGCCAGCAGCTACGGACAGGGACGAAACACCGGGGAGCTGTTTTTT; CDR3: CASSYGQGRNTGELFF
J: TRBJ1-6; D: -; size: -; V: TRBV30; DNA: TGTGCCTGGAGTGTGGGGAAGGGTTCACCCCTCCACTTT; CDR3: CAWSVGKGSPLHF
J: TRBJ1-2; D: TRBD1; size: few; V: TRBV10-3; DNA: TGTGCCATCAGTGAGGTTAAGGGGGCTGGCGGCTACACCTTC; CDR3: CAISEVKGAGGYTF
J: TRBJ2-2; D: -; size: -; V: TRBV7-9; DNA: TGTGCCAGCAGTCCAGGGGTCGACACCGGGGAGCTGTTTTTT; CDR3: CASSPGVDTGELFF
J: TRBJ1-2; D: -; size: once; V: TRBV28; DNA: TGTGCCAGCAGTTCCGGGACGGCGAACTATGGCTACACCTTC; CDR3: CASSSGTANYGYTF
J: TRBJ1-4; D: -; size: -; V: TRBV7-2; DNA: TGTGCCAGCAGCTTAGCACCAAATGAAAAACTGTTTTTT; CDR3: CASSLAPNEKLFF
J: TRBJ1-1; D: -; size: once; V: TRBV7-3; DNA: TGTGCCAGCAGCTCTCAGGAGAACACTGAAGCTTTCTTT; CDR3: CASSSQENTEAFF
J: TRBJ2-3; D: TRBD1; size: -; V: TRBV18; DNA: TGTGCCAGCTCACCAGCGGCAGGGGGACGGACAGATACGCAGTATTTT; CDR3: CASSPAAGGRTDTQYF
J: TRBJ1-3; D: -; size: -; V: TRBV30; DNA: TGTGCCTGGAGTGGGACCGCACATGGAAACACCATATATTTT; CDR3: CAWSGTAHGNTIYF
J: TRBJ1-2; D: -; size: once; V: TRBV27; DNA: TGTGCCAGCAGTCGTTCAGGGGATGGTAACTATGGCTACACCTTC; CDR3: CASSRSGDGNYGYTF
J: TRBJ1-2; D: -; size: -; V: TRBV19; DNA: TGTGCCAGTAGTCCCCAGGGAAACTATGGCTACACCTTC; CDR3: CASSPQGNYGYTF
J: TRBJ1-2; D: -; size: few; V: TRBV9; DNA: TGTGCCAGCAGCGAACAGGGATTGGATGGCTACACCTTC; CDR3: CASSEQGLDGYTF
J: TRBJ2-1; D: TRBD1; size: few; V: TRBV10-3; DNA: TGTGCCATCAGCGGGGACAGTAAGTACAATGAGCAGTTCTTC; CDR3: CAISGDSKYNEQFF
J: TRBJ2-6; D: -; size: -; V: TRBV7-3; DNA: TGTGCCAGCAGCTTAACGGGGGGACAGATCTCTGGGGCCAACGTCCTGACTTTC; CDR3: CASSLTGGQISGANVLTF
J: TRBJ1-1; D: -; size: -; V: TRBV19; DNA: TGTGCCAGTAATGGTCTAGACAGTAGTATCTTAGGAGCTTTCTTT; CDR3: CASNGLDSSILGAFF
J: TRBJ2-5; D: TRBD1; size: -; V: TRBV9; DNA: TGTGCCAGCAGCCCGGGACAGTCCCAAGAGACCCAGTACTTC; CDR3: CASSPGQSQETQYF
J: TRBJ1-1; D: TRBD1; size: -; V: TRBV4-1; DNA: TGCGCCAGCAGCCAACTGGACAGGGCAGACACTGAAGCTTTCTTT; CDR3: CASSQLDRADTEAFF
J: TRBJ1-3; D: -; size: -; V: TRBV6-5; DNA: TGTGCCAGCGGAGGCGGGGGTACGGGAAACACCATATATTTT; CDR3: CASGGGGTGNTIYF
J: TRBJ2-5; D: TRBD2; size: -; V: TRBV18; DNA: TGTGCCAGCTCACCACCGTCTAGCGGGGGATACGGGACCCAGTACTTC; CDR3: CASSPPSSGGYGTQYF
J: TRBJ1-2; D: TRBD1; size: -; V: TRBV6-5; DNA: TGTGCCAGCAGTTACTCGGCCAGGGGGCCGGGGGGCTACACCTTC; CDR3: CASSYSARGPGGYTF
J: TRBJ2-6; D: TRBD1; size: -; V: TRBV5-1; DNA: TGCGCCAGCAGCTTGGAACAGGGGATGACTGGGGCCAACGTCCTGACTTTC; CDR3: CASSLEQGMTGANVLTF
J: TRBJ1-1; D: TRBD1; size: once; V: TRBV5-1; DNA: TGCGCCAGCAGCTTGGGACAGGGGTTGAACACTGAAGCTTTCTTT; CDR3: CASSLGQGLNTEAFF
J: TRBJ2-7; D: TRBD1; size: -; V: TRBV11-3; DNA: TGTGCCAGCCGACGGACAGGGGGCCAAGAGCAGTACTTC; CDR3: CASRRTGGQEQYF
J: TRBJ2-3; D: -; size: few; V: TRBV5-1; DNA: TGCGCCAGCAGCGGGGATTCAGATACGCAGTATTTT; CDR3: CASSGDSDTQYF
J: TRBJ2-1; D: -; size: -; V: TRBV6-4; DNA: TGTGCCAGCAAGGAGGGCCCCAACATGGGTGAGCAGTTCTTC; CDR3: CASKEGPNMGEQFF
J: TRBJ1-2; D: -; size: -; V: TRBV5-4; DNA: TGTGCCAGCAGCTTGGACGCACGAGCTAACTATGGCTACACCTTC; CDR3: CASSLDARANYGYTF
J: TRBJ1-2; D: -; size: -; V: TRBV19; DNA: TGTGCCAGTAGTATAGATGGGGGGCTGGATGGCTACACCTTC; CDR3: CASSIDGGLDGYTF
J: TRBJ1-2; D: TRBD1; size: -; V: TRBV12-5; DNA: TGTGCTAGTGGTTTGCCCTCGACAGGGGTAGGCGGCTACACCTTC; CDR3: CASGLPSTGVGGYTF
J: TRBJ1-1; D: -; size: once; V: TRBV7-8; DNA: TGTGCCAGCAGCGTAACAGGGAACTCGAACACTGAAGCTTTCTTT; CDR3: CASSVTGNSNTEAFF
J: TRBJ1-6; D: -; size: once; V: TRBV6-5; DNA: TGTGCCAGCCGCATCGTGAGCTATAATTCACCCCTCCACTTT; CDR3: CASRIVSYNSPLHF
J: TRBJ2-7; D: TRBD1; size: few; V: TRBV5-5; DNA: TGTGCCAGCAGCCCATATGTCTCGGGACAGGGGGCGCAACGCGAGCAGTACTTC; CDR3: CASSPYVSGQGAQREQYF
J: TRBJ1-3; D: -; size: once; V: TRBV5-1; DNA: TGCGCCAGCAGCTTAACAGGGAACTCTGGAAACACCATATATTTT; CDR3: CASSLTGNSGNTIYF
J: TRBJ2-2; D: -; size: -; V: TRBV7-9; DNA: TGTGCCAGCCCGCTCAGGGGGGATGGGAACACCGGGGAGCTGTTTTTT; CDR3: CASPLRGDGNTGELFF